A selection of T cell receptor beta chains follows, all from one sample in a study of read filtering for tumor transcriptome and immune sequencing. TCRdb independently ran MiXCR on the reads; one entry per CDR3 protein. The sample yields 30,000 to 40,000 distinct CDR3 sequences, approximately 15% seen once. Specimen: a population of CD138-negative cells sorted from bone marrow. These receptors were taken from a donor at least 40 years old with multiple myeloma. Both conserved end residues are part of each CDR3. Each record gives: D gene, V gene, J gene, clone size, CDR3 DNA, CDR3 protein. D genes are given only for firm matches. Not every row has a clone size; where given, it reads once, few, many or a size class.

>NA|TRBV20-1|TRBJ1-2|many
TGCAGTCCAGCGGGAGACAGTAACTATGGCTACACCTTC
CSPAGDSNYGYTF
>NA|TRBV13|TRBJ1-1|many
TGTGCCAGCAGCTTTGTGGACAGAGGTGAAGCTTTCTTT
CASSFVDRGEAFF
>NA|TRBV7-8|TRBJ1-4|many
TGTGCCAGCAGCCTAGGGCCCCAAGAAAAACTGTTTTTT
CASSLGPQEKLFF
>NA|TRBV28|TRBJ2-3|many
TGTGCCAGCACCCACGTGGATACGCAGTATTTT
CASTHVDTQYF
>NA|TRBV6-6|TRBJ1-5|many
TGTGCCAGCTCCCCCATGGATCCCCTTCATAGAGGTAGGGGATCCAATCAGCCCCAGCATTTT
CASSPMDPLHRGRGSNQPQHF
>NA|TRBV9|TRBJ2-3|many
TGTGCCAGCAGCGTAGTAGCGGCAGCCACAGATACGCAGTATTTT
CASSVVAAATDTQYF
>NA|TRBV4-1|TRBJ2-3|few
TGCGCCAGCAGCCAAGTATTGCCCGCCGGAGATACGCAGTATTTT
CASSQVLPAGDTQYF
>TRBD2|TRBV5-1|TRBJ2-1|medium-sized
TGCGCCAGCAGCTGGACTAGCGACTTCTACAATGAGCAGTTCTTC
CASSWTSDFYNEQFF
>TRBD2|TRBV28|TRBJ2-1|NA
TGTGCCAGCAGTCCGGTAGCGGGAGTGAGCAATGAGCAGTTCTTC
CASSPVAGVSNEQFF
>NA|TRBV28|TRBJ1-4|medium-sized
TGTGCCAGCAGGAGCGGTTGGGAAAAACTGTTTTTT
CASRSGWEKLFF
>NA|TRBV9|TRBJ2-3|medium-sized
TGTGCCAGCAGCGCCGACCCCAGCACAGATACGCAGTATTTT
CASSADPSTDTQYF
>TRBD1|TRBV6-5|TRBJ1-5|few
TGTGCCAGCAGTCTGACAGGGGGAATTAGCAATCAGCCCCAGCATTTT
CASSLTGGISNQPQHF
>NA|TRBV20-1|TRBJ2-5|many
TGCAGTGCTAGAGAAGAGGGGCGTAATCAAGAGACCCAGTACTTC
CSAREEGRNQETQYF
>TRBD2|TRBV2|TRBJ2-5|few
TGTGCCAGCAGCCCAAGGAGCGGGACTGAGACCCAGTACTTC
CASSPRSGTETQYF
>NA|TRBV20-1|TRBJ2-6|few
TGCAGTGCTAGGGACATTCTTTCGGCGACTGGGGCCAACGTCCTGACTTTC
CSARDILSATGANVLTF
>NA|TRBV2|TRBJ2-7|many
TGTGCCAGCGAAACCGACAGCCGTCCCTACGAGCAGTACTTC
CASETDSRPYEQYF